This T cell receptor beta chain was observed in a study of shared clonotypes between healthy human individuals. Study-wide results and caveats: Clonotype sharing across a few donors was observed for roughly 5% of naive CD4 clonotypes.

As concerns this clone: The antigen is not known.

This CDR3 has 14 residues. CDR1 and CDR2 (germline): SGHAT, FQNNGV. V was cut by 0 bases and J by 4 bases, with 9 bases left in between. Libraries were prepared by immunoSEQ multiplex PCR; TCRdb keeps only in-frame clonotypes and omits some of them. This table has 2 million to 3 million clones, approximately 94% appearing once. Division of CD4+ cells produced a CD45RA+ naive subset and a CD45RA-negative memory subset. This clonotype was sampled from a man aged 18 to 30 in good health. V usage is TRBV11-2 and J usage is TRBJ1-2; D not resolved. The sample was naive CD4+ T cells sorted from blood. Sample subset: CD45RA+ positively selected. The CDR3 here is CASSLDRKAYGYTF. CDR3 nucleotide sequence: TGTGCCAGCAGCTTAGATAGGAAAGCCTATGGCTACACCTTC. Full variable domain (missing parts from reference TRBV11-2 and TRBJ1-2): EAGVAQSPRYKIIEKRQSVAFWCNPISGHATLYWYQQILGQGPKLLIQFQNNGVVDDSQLPKDRFSAERLKGVDSTLKIQPAKLEDSAVYLCASSLDRKAYGYTFGSGTRLTVV.